Presented here are 28 T cell receptor beta chains from one specimen sequenced in a study of blood T cell repertoires in COVID-19. Some clones are missing from TCRdb's copy, which holds only in-frame ones; the method was immunoSEQ multiplex PCR. The sample includes under 200,000 clones, around 90% of them seen just once. Input material: peripheral blood. These receptors were collected from a man aged 45-65 years who had recovered from COVID-19.

The chain recombines TRBV4-3 with TRBJ2-2; 8 nucleotides line up with TRBD2. CDR1 is LGHNA and CDR2 is YSLEER in the germline V gene. This CDR3 has 15 residues. V trimming: 0 bases; J trimming: 6 bases; junction bases outside the gene matches: 3. The CDR3 bases are TGCGCCAGCAGCCAAGAAACGGGAGGGGCCGGGGAGCTGTTTTTT. Amino acids: CASSQETGGAGELFF.

This sequence joins TRBV6-2 or TRBV6-3 and TRBJ2-1, with a weak D call TRBD1 (6 bases). V was trimmed by 2 bases and J by 6 bases, leaving 23 bases between them. The germline gives CDR1 MNHEY, CDR2 SVGEGT. The CDR3 has 18 amino acids. The CDR3 DNA reads TGTGCCAGCAGTTACCCCCCGGACAGTCCGGCGCGGCCCAATGAGCAGTTCTTC. It specifies CASSYPPDSPARPNEQFF.

This clone was counted between two and nine times. CDR3 nucleotide sequence: TGTGCCAGCAGCTTAGGCAGGACTAGCGAGAACACCGGGGAGCTGTTTTTT. Its translation is CASSLGRTSENTGELFF. This chain links TRBV7-3 with TRBJ2-2; 9 nucleotides align to TRBD2. Per the germline V gene, CDR1 is SGHTA and CDR2 is FQGTGA. This CDR3 is built from 17 residues. The V segment lost 2 bases and the J segment 1 base; nucleotides outside the gene matches: 5.

This clone was observed a single time. The rearrangement links TRBV29-1 to TRBJ2-3, with 8 nucleotides matching TRBD1. CDR3 size: 15 residues. Trimming at V came to 2 bases and at J to 0 bases, leaving 4 bases not matched to a gene. From germline, CDR1 is SQVTM and CDR2 ANQGSEA. CDR3 sequence: CSVESGQGSTDTQYF. CDR3 nucleotide sequence: TGCAGCGTTGAATCAGGACAGGGTAGCACAGATACGCAGTATTTT.

The chain combines TRBV11-1 with TRBJ2-5; D may be TRBD1 (6 bases). Germline CDR1 reads SGHAT; CDR2 reads FQDESV (reference sequence). Trimming removed 5 bases from V and 1 base from J, with 8 bases in between. This CDR3 contains 13 residues. The CDR3 sequence is CASSRGSQETQYF. CDR3 bases: TGTGCCAGCAGCAGGGGGTCCCAAGAGACCCAGTACTTC.

This clone was found once. The chain couples TRBV28 to TRBJ1-4; TRBD1 matches at 8 bases. The junction had 1 base not matched to a gene; V was cut back by 8 bases and J by 5 bases. CDR3 length: 12 residues. The germline CDR1 and CDR2 sequences are MDHEN and SYDVKM. The CDR3 region is CASGQGNEKLFF. CDR3 coding DNA: TGTGCCAGCGGACAGGGAAATGAAAAACTGTTTTTT.

The chain links TRBV4-3 to TRBJ2-3, with 9 bases matching TRBD1. Germline lookup yields CDR1 LGHNA and CDR2 YSLEER. This CDR3 is built from 15 residues. V gave up 1 base and J gave up 3 bases; unmatched junction bases: 2. Here the CDR3 reads CASSQGTGETDTQYF. As DNA, the CDR3 is TGCGCCAGCAGCCAAGGGACAGGGGAAACAGATACGCAGTATTTT.

The chain has TRBV7-8 and TRBJ1-3; TRBD1 might be the D (6 bases). Germline V gene lookup returns CDR1 SGHVS and CDR2 FQNEAQ. Trimming stripped 4 bases from V and 0 bases from J, with 16 bases between. CDR3 length: 17 amino acids. DNA of the CDR3: TGTGCCAGCAGCTCGGAAAGCCACAGGGCCTCTGGAAACACCATATATTTT. Its translation is CASSSESHRASGNTIYF.

The CDR3 DNA follows: TGTGCCAGCAGCCCCGTCGGGAACGAGCAGTACTTC. Amino acid sequence: CASSPVGNEQYF. This chain uses TRBV6-5 with TRBJ2-7; perhaps TRBD2 as D (5 bases). This CDR3 contains 12 residues. V was pared by 6 bases and J by 5 bases, with 11 bases between. CDR1 MNHEY and CDR2 SVGAGI come from the germline V gene.

The V call is TRBV30, the J call TRBJ1-1; no firm D call. V lost 2 bases and J 0 bases, leaving 10 bases between the germline ends. Germline loops: CDR1 GTSNPN, CDR2 SVGIG (reference sequence). The CDR3 runs to 14 residues. CDR3 region: CAWSRSKLNTEAFF. The CDR3 nucleotides are TGTGCCTGGAGTCGGTCCAAATTGAACACTGAAGCTTTCTTT. The whole variable domain, remainder taken from reference TRBV30 and TRBJ1-1, is SQTIHQWPATLVQPVGSPLSLECTVEGTSNPNLYWYRQAAGRGLQLLFYSVGIGQISSEVPQNLSASRPQDRQFILSSKKLLLSDSGFYLCAWSRSKLNTEAFFGQGTRLTVV.

This chain uses TRBV6-5 with TRBJ2-7; 8 positions agree with TRBD1. The CDR3 consists of 15 residues. The junction had 8 bases not matched to a gene; V was cut back by 0 bases and J by 7 bases. Germline lookup yields CDR1 MNHEY and CDR2 SVGAGI. This chain's CDR3 is CASSYSEDRAGEQYF. CDR3 in DNA: TGTGCCAGCAGTTACTCTGAGGACAGGGCCGGTGAGCAGTACTTC.

Here the CDR3 reads CASSLAPRGANNYEQYF. The CDR3 DNA follows: TGTGCCAGCAGCTTAGCCCCCCGGGGGGCTAATAACTACGAGCAGTACTTC. The V gene is TRBV7-2, the J gene TRBJ2-7; a possible D gene is TRBD2 (7 bases). The germline gives CDR1 SGHTA, CDR2 FQGNSA. The CDR3 has 17 amino acids. The V and J ends lost 0 bases and 3 bases respectively, with 18 bases between them.

The J gene is TRBJ1-1, the V gene TRBV6-1, with 7 positions matching TRBD1. The germline CDR1 and CDR2 sequences are MNHNS and SASEGT. This CDR3 comprises 14 residues. V lost 3 bases to trimming and J lost 5 bases; unmatched junction nucleotides: 6. The CDR3, as DNA: TGTGCCAGCAGTGAGACAGGGTTTGCGACTGAAGCTTTCTTT. It encodes CASSETGFATEAFF.

The CDR3 DNA sequence: TGTGCCAGCCTAAAGGACAAAGCCCTACAAGAGACCCAGTACTTC. It translates to CASLKDKALQETQYF. The chain employs TRBV5-8 and TRBJ2-5; a possible D gene is TRBD1 (5 bases). Trimming removed 7 bases at V and 2 bases at J, with 18 bases between. Per germline, CDR1 SGHTS and CDR2 YDEGEE. The CDR3 is 15 amino acids.

The V call is TRBV7-2, the J call TRBJ1-3, with unresolved D. Germline V gene sequence: CDR1 SGHTA, CDR2 FQGNSA. Trimming pared 0 bases from V and 4 bases from J, leaving 7 bases between. The CDR3 loop spans 14 amino acids. The CDR3 here is CASSLAGSGNTIYF. Here the CDR3 DNA reads TGTGCCAGCAGCTTAGCAGGGAGCGGAAACACCATATATTTT.

V is TRBV3-1 (or the pseudogene TRBV3-2) and J is TRBJ1-2; 9 bases agree with TRBD1. There are 15 residues in the CDR3. V shed 4 bases, J shed 3 bases, and the junction held 6 bases outside the gene matches. The V gene's germline CDR1 is LGHDT and CDR2 YNNKEL (reference sequence). The CDR3 DNA follows: TGTGCCAGCAGCCCCCTGGACAGGGGCGACTATGGCTACACCTTC. It encodes CASSPLDRGDYGYTF.

V usage is TRBV2 and J usage is TRBJ2-7, with 12 positions matching TRBD2. The CDR3 loop spans 16 amino acids. V shed 2 bases, J shed 2 bases, and the junction held 4 bases outside the gene matches. Germline V gene sequence: CDR1 SNHLY, CDR2 FYNNEI. Here the CDR3 DNA reads TGTGCCAGCAGTGAACAACGACTAGCGGGAGCCTACGAGCAGTACTTC. Amino acid sequence: CASSEQRLAGAYEQYF. Complete variable domain (other parts from reference TRBV2 and TRBJ2-7): EPEVTQTPSHQVTQMGQEVILRCVPISNHLYFYWYRQILGQKVEFLVSFYNNEISEKSEIFDDQFSVERPDGSNFTLKIRSTKLEDSAMYFCASSEQRLAGAYEQYFGPGTRLTVT.

V and J are TRBV6-1 and TRBJ1-4; D unresolved. Germline V gives CDR1 MNHNS, CDR2 SASEGT. The CDR3 extends over 14 amino acids. V was trimmed by 3 bases and J by 5 bases, leaving 10 bases between them. The CDR3 sequence: CASSEGGPNEKLFF. Written as DNA, the CDR3 is TGTGCCAGCAGTGAGGGAGGGCCCAATGAAAAACTGTTTTTT.

The rearrangement joins TRBV7-2 to TRBJ2-1; TRBD2 matches at 7 bases. Germline V gives CDR1 SGHTA, CDR2 FQGNSA. The CDR3 is made up of 17 amino acids. V dropped 1 base and J dropped 4; count of bases not matched to a gene: 10. CDR3: CASSLEGPSGSYNEQFF. CDR3 nucleotides: TGTGCCAGCAGCTTAGAGGGCCCTAGCGGATCATACAATGAGCAGTTCTTC.

A remark on this clone: One end of the junction is discordant with germline, which a read error may explain. This chain uses TRBV14 with TRBJ1-2; D ambiguous. The CDR3 covers 9 residues. Germline CDR1 SGHDN, CDR2 FVKESK. The DNA of the CDR3 is TGTGCCAGCAGCCAAGAGGAGAACTTC. Amino acid sequence: CASSQEENF.

V and J are TRBV5-6 and TRBJ2-2; TRBD1 aligns across 9 bases. V lost 3 bases and J lost 1; bases outside the gene matches: 7. This CDR3 is 17 amino acids long. From germline, CDR1 is SGHDT and CDR2 YYEEEE. The CDR3 DNA is TGTGCCAGCAGCTCGCCTCCGGGACAGGGGAACACCGGGGAGCTGTTTTTT. It is translated as CASSSPPGQGNTGELFF. The variable domain in full, completed from reference TRBV5-6 and TRBJ2-2, reads DAGVTQSPTHLIKTRGQQVTLRCSPKSGHDTVSWYQQALGQGPQFIFQYYEEEERQRGNFPDRFSGHQFPNYSSELNVNALLLGDSALYLCASSSPPGQGNTGELFFGEGSRLTVL.

This clone occurred a few times. CDR3 sequence: CASSGGPNEKLFF. In nucleotides, the CDR3 is TGTGCCAGCTCCGGGGGGCCTAATGAAAAACTGTTTTTT. The chain joins TRBV7-8 to TRBJ1-4, with a possible D match to TRBD1 (6 bases). Per the germline V gene, CDR1 is SGHVS and CDR2 is FQNEAQ. This CDR3 comprises 13 residues. The V gene lost 8 bases and the J gene lost 3 bases, with 10 bases spanning the gap.

This chain links TRBV5-4 with TRBJ1-2; D is uncertain. The CDR3 extends over 15 amino acids. V lost 4 bases to trimming and J lost 4 bases, with 17 bases between them. Germline V gene sequence: CDR1 SGHNT, CDR2 YYREEE (reference sequence). DNA of the CDR3: TGTGCCAGCAGCGAAAGTGGGAGGATCTCCTATGGCTACACCTTC. Amino acids: CASSESGRISYGYTF.

CDR3 coding DNA: TGTGCCAGCAGTTTTCAATTAAACAGACAGGGTAACGAGCAGTACTTC. It encodes CASSFQLNRQGNEQYF. This rearrangement joins TRBV28 to TRBJ2-7; 7 nucleotides align to TRBD1. V dropped 3 bases and J dropped 5; count of bases not matched to a gene: 13. CDR3 length: 16 residues. Looked up from germline, CDR1 is MDHEN and CDR2 is SYDVKM.

This clone has just a few counts. The chain recombines TRBV11-3 with TRBJ2-1; 8 nucleotides match TRBD2. This CDR3 spans 15 amino acids. With 0 bases clipped from V and 4 bases from J, the junction kept 2 bases outside the gene matches. Germline V CDR1 and CDR2: SGHNT, YENEEA. CDR3: CASSLDSGTYNEQFF. CDR3 in DNA: TGTGCCAGCAGCTTAGATAGCGGGACATACAATGAGCAGTTCTTC.

The chain carries TRBV14 and TRBJ2-1; 12 positions match TRBD1. Trimming cost V 4 bases and J 6 bases; bases outside gene matches: 10. This CDR3 contains 17 residues. The germline gives CDR1 SGHDN, CDR2 FVKESK. The CDR3 bases are TGTGCCAGCAGCCGGGTTGGGGACAGGGGGCCCATCAATGAGCAGTTCTTC. Protein product: CASSRVGDRGPINEQFF.

The chain is built from TRBV27 and TRBJ2-1; no clear D. This CDR3 is built from 14 residues. CDR1 MNHEY and CDR2 SMNVEV come from the germline V gene (reference sequence). The V end lost 2 bases, the J end lost 5 bases, and 10 bases lay between the germline ends. The CDR3 DNA is TGTGCCAGCAGTTTAAGAGGATCGAACAATGAGCAGTTCTTC. Amino acids: CASSLRGSNNEQFF.

The chain joins TRBV27 to TRBJ2-6; 8 nucleotides line up with TRBD1. This CDR3 is built from 21 residues. The junction had 18 bases not matched to a gene; V was cut back by 5 bases and J by 0 bases. The V gene's germline CDR1 is MNHEY and CDR2 SMNVEV (reference sequence). CDR3 DNA: TGTGCCAGCAGTCAACGTAGACAGTCGGCCCAGGGGGCCTCTGGGGCCAACGTCCTGACTTTC. It translates to CASSQRRQSAQGASGANVLTF.